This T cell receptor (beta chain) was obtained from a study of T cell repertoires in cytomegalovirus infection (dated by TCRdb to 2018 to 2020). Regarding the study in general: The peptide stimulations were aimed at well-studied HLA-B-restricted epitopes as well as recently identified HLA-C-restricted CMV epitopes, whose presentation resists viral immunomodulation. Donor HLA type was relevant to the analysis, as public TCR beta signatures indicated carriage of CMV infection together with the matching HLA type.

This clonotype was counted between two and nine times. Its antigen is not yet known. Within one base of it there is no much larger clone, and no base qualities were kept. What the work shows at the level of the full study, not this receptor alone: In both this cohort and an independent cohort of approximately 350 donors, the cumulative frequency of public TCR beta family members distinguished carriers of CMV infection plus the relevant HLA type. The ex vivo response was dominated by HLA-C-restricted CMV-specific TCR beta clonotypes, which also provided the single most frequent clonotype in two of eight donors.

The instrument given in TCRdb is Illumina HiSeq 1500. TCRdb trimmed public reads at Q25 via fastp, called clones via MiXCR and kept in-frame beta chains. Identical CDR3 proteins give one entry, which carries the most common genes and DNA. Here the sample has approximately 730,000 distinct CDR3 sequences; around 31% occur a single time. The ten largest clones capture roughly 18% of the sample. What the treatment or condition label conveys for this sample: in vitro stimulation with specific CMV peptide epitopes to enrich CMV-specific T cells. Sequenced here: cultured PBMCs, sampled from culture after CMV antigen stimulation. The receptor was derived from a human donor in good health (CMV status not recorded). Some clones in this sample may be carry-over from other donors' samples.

The nucleotide sequence reads TGCGCCACTAGTAGCGGGATGGAAGGAAATGAGCAGTTCTTC. Translated, it reads CATSSGMEGNEQFF. The chain uses TRBV10-2 and TRBJ2-1; TRBD2 matches 8 bases in the middle. Its CDR3 holds 14 amino acids, cysteine through phenylalanine. Here the CDR3 DNA is all that survives: 42 bases in frame from base 1. CDR1 and CDR2 were assigned from the germline V gene as WSHSY and SAAADI. After removal of 10 bases from V and 7 bases from J, the junction retains 12 bases not matched to a gene.